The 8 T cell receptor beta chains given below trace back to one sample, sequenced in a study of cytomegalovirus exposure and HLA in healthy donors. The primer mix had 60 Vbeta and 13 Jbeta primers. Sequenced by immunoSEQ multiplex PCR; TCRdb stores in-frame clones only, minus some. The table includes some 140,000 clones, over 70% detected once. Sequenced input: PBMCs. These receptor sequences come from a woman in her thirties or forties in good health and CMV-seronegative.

As DNA, the CDR3 is TGTGCCAGCAGTAGGGACAGGGACAGCAATGGCTACACCTTC. Translated, it gives CASSRDRDSNGYTF. The rearrangement joins TRBV6-5 to TRBJ1-2; 9 bases map to TRBD1. Germline values: CDR1 MNHEY, CDR2 SVGAGI. V was clipped by 5 bases and J by 6 bases; unmatched bases: 7. The length of the CDR3 is 14 residues.

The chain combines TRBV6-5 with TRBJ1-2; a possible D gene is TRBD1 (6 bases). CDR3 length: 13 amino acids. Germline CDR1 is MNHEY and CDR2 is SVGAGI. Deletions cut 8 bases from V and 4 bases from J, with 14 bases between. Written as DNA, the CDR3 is TGTGCCAGCGCTGGACAGAGGATCTATGGCTACACCTTC. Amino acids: CASAGQRIYGYTF.

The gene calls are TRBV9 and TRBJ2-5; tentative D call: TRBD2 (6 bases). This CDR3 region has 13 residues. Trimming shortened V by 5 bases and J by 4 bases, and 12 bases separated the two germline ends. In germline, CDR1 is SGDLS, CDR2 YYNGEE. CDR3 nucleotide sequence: TGTGCCAGCAGTCTAGCGTCTCCAGAGACCCAGTACTTC. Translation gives CASSLASPETQYF.

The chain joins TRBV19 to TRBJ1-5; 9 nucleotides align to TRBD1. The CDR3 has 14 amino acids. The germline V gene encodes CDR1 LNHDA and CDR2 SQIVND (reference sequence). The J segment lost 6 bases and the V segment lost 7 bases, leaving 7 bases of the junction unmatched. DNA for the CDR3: TGTGCCAGTATTAACAGGGGGCAGGGTCAGCCCCAGCATTTT. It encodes CASINRGQGQPQHF.

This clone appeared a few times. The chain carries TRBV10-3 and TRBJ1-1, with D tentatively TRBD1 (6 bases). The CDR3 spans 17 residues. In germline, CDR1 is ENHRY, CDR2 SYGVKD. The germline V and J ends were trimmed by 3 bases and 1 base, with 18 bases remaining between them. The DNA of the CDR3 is TGTGCCATCAGTGATTACGGACAGAGGAGTTCGAACACTGAAGCTTTCTTT. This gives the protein CAISDYGQRSSNTEAFF.

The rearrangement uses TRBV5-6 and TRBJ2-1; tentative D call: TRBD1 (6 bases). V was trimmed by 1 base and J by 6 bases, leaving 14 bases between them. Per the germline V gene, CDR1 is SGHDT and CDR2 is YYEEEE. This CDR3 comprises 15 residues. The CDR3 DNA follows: TGTGCCAGCAGCTTGTTTAGGACAGAAACCAATGAGCAGTTCTTC. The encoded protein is CASSLFRTETNEQFF.

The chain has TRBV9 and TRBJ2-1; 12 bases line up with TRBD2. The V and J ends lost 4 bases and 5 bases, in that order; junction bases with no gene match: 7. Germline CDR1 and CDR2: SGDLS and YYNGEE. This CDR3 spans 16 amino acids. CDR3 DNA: TGTGCCAGCAGCCCCAGACTAGCGGGGGTGGACAATGAGCAGTTCTTC. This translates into CASSPRLAGVDNEQFF. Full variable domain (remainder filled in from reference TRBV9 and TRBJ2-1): DSGVTQTPKHLITATGQRVTLRCSPRSGDLSVYWYQQSLDQGLQFLIQYYNGEERAKGNILERFSAQQFPDLHSELNLSSLELGDSALYFCASSPRLAGVDNEQFFGPGTRLTVL.

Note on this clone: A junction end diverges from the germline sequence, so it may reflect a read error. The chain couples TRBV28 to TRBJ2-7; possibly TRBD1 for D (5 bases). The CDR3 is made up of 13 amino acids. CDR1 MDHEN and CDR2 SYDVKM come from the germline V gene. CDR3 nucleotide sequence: TGTGCCAGCAGATCAGGGAACTCCTACGAGCAATACTTC. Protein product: CASRSGNSYEQYF.